This T cell receptor beta chain emerged from a study of CD8 T cells in Susac syndrome. RNA totalling roughly 0.5 to 1 ug underwent reverse transcription with random hexamers. The amplification used immunoSEQ multiplex PCR on TCR beta CDR3; it spanned 54 Vbeta and 13 Jbeta. A single record per CDR3 protein comes from TCRdb applying MiXCR to the immunoSEQ multiplex PCR reads. The sample lists about 430,000 distinct CDR3 sequences; 75% to 90% were seen once. Treatment-naive patients with stable or active relapsing-remitting disease served as multiple sclerosis controls. Sequenced sample: CD8+ T cells from PBMCs. The TCR was taken from a human donor with multiple sclerosis.

The CDR3 region has the DNA TGTGCCAGCAGTACGATAGCCAGAGATTTGGAGACCCAGTACTTC. This sequence encodes CASSTIARDLETQYF. V gene TRBV27 combines with J gene TRBJ2-5; D is undetermined. Germline V gene sequence: CDR1 MNHEY, CDR2 SMNVEV (reference sequence). V was clipped by 5 bases and J by 5 bases, with 18 bases between them. The CDR3 has 15 residues.